A single sample is the source of the 9 T cell receptor beta chains below, sequenced in a study of blood T cells in healthy people across ages. The use of a sample-barcoded 5' primer and a J-beta primer mix characterized a second PCR of roughly 6 to 12 cycles. TCRdb reprocessed the 5' RACE reads via MiXCR and lists one record per CDR3 protein. The data hold 1.4 million to 1.5 million distinct CDR3 sequences, with around 39% observed a single time. The sample consisted of blood. These receptors all come from a woman younger than 30 in good health.

The chain joins TRBV20-1 to TRBJ2-5; 7 bases map to TRBD2. CDR1 DFQATT and CDR2 SNEGSKA come from the germline V gene (reference sequence). This CDR3 contains 14 residues. V shed 3 bases, J shed 5 bases, and the junction held 9 bases outside the gene matches. As DNA, the CDR3 is TGCAGTGCTAGTGCGTGGGGCGGGAGTGAGACCCAGTACTTC. This gives the protein CSASAWGGSETQYF.

Comments on this clonotype: Just one base apart from a much larger clone, this may be a read error. The chain carries TRBV7-2 and TRBJ2-1, with a tentative D call TRBD2 (7 bases). The germline V gene encodes CDR1 SGHTA and CDR2 FQGNSA. CDR3 length: 14 amino acids. The germline V and J ends were trimmed by 8 bases and 9 bases, with 20 bases remaining between them. In DNA, the CDR3 is TGTGCCAGCGGAAGCGGGACAACCACGACTGAGCAGTTCTTC. It codes for CASGSGTTTTEQFF.

The chain is built from TRBV29-1 and TRBJ2-5; 10 nucleotides line up with TRBD1. The DNA end is more similar to TRBJ2-7, so the J call may be wrong. Germline values: CDR1 SQVTM, CDR2 ANQGSEA. The CDR3 length is 13 residues. The CDR3 is CSGTRDRGGEQYF. DNA for the CDR3: TGCAGCGGGACCCGGGACAGGGGTGGCGAGCAGTACTTC.

This clonotype was seen more than once but under ten times. The chain employs TRBV12-3 or TRBV12-4 and TRBJ2-1; either TRBD1 or TRBD2 may fit D (5 bases each). Deletions cut 6 bases from V and 6 bases from J, with 12 bases between. The CDR3 spans 13 residues. The chain's CDR3 is CASSLWGSNEQFF. CDR3 DNA sequence: TGTGCCAGCAGCTTGTGGGGGAGCAATGAGCAGTTCTTC.

This clonotype came up once. Sequence at one end of the junction differs from germline and may be a read error. V and J are TRBV7-7 and TRBJ2-7; D is possibly TRBD2 (5 bases). This CDR3 is built from 16 residues. The germline gives CDR1 SSHAT, CDR2 FNYEAQ (reference sequence). In DNA, the CDR3 is TGTGCTAGCAGCCACAACCCCACGGGAATATACAATGAGCAGTACTTC. Translation: CASSHNPTGIYNEQYF. The full variable domain, its missing parts supplied by reference TRBV7-7 and TRBJ2-7, is GAGVSQSPRYKVTKRGQDVTLRCDPISSHATLYWYQQALGQGPEFLTYFNYEAQPDKSGLPSDRFSAERPEGSISTLTIQRTEQRDSAMYRCASSHNPTGIYNEQYFGPGTRLTVT.

With respect to this clonotype: Being one base from a much bigger clone, this may be a read error. The V gene is TRBV20-1, the J gene TRBJ2-1; 7 nucleotides align to TRBD2. Looked up from germline, CDR1 is DFQATT and CDR2 is SNEGSKA (reference sequence). The CDR3 covers 17 residues. Written as DNA, the CDR3 is TGCAGTGCTAGAGAACTCCGAGCTAGCGGCTCCTACAATGAGCGGTACTTC. It is translated as CSARELRASGSYNERYF.

This clonotype has more than one count but fewer than ten. The chain employs TRBV20-1 and TRBJ2-3, with TRBD2 identical over 11 bases. The CDR3 extends over 17 amino acids. Germline V lookup: CDR1 DFQATT, CDR2 SNEGSKA (reference sequence). V trimming: 0 bases; J trimming: 3 bases; junction bases outside the gene matches: 8. As DNA, the CDR3 is TGCAGTGCTAGAGATATTGAAATAGCGGGAGGGACAGATACGCAGTATTTT. Translated, it gives CSARDIEIAGGTDTQYF.

This clonotype was detected only a few times. The gene calls are TRBV14 and TRBJ2-7; the D gene is possibly TRBD2 (5 bases). The CDR3 totals 15 residues. The germline V gene has CDR1 SGHDN and CDR2 FVKESK. Trimming cost V 1 base and J 0 bases, with 10 bases left between them. In DNA form, the CDR3 reads TGTGCCAGCAGCCAAGCTCCCGGGATCTCCTACGAGCAGTACTTC. It is translated as CASSQAPGISYEQYF.

This clonotype was found a few times. The chain links TRBV6-5 to TRBJ2-1, with a tentative D call TRBD2 (5 bases). The V gene lost 0 bases and the J gene lost 2 bases, with 17 bases spanning the gap. CDR1 is MNHEY and CDR2 is SVGAGI in the germline V gene. This CDR3 spans 18 amino acids. The CDR3 here is CASSYSILAGKTYNEQFF. DNA for the CDR3: TGTGCCAGCAGTTACTCGATACTTGCGGGTAAGACCTACAATGAGCAGTTCTTC.